This T cell receptor (beta chain) appears in the sequencing data of a study of PD-1 blockade in mismatch repair-deficient tumors. Study details: Patients had approximately 12 mismatch repair-deficient cancer types, all previously treated and progressing.

The assay was immunoSEQ multiplex PCR, and TCRdb's table has in-frame clones only and misses some. The table records around 62,000 clones, about 72% of them present only once. Germline CDR1 is SGHAT and CDR2 is FQNNGV. The CDR3 is 15 residues long. The germline V and J ends were trimmed by 3 bases and 3 bases, with 14 bases remaining between them. Comment on this clone: Its antigen is still unknown.

Study results and limitations: Tumor-resident clones, often undetectable pretreatment in blood, expanded then contracted after pembrolizumab.

PCR or immunohistochemistry showed mismatch repair deficiency in every enrolled patient. TCRs were sequenced from a few patients responding to pembrolizumab. The gene calls are TRBV11-2 and TRBJ1-1; perhaps TRBD1 as D (6 bases). The source was peripheral blood, collected 2 weeks after starting pembrolizumab. The TCR was taken from an adult with mismatch repair-deficient cancer. CDR3 nucleotide sequence: TGTGCCAGCAGCTTCCGACAGGCAAGGGACACTGAAGCTTTCTTT. Its protein is CASSFRQARDTEAFF.